This T cell receptor (beta chain) comes out of a study of Siglec-9 on CD8 T cells in melanoma (dated by TCRdb to between 2017 and 2020). About the investigation overall: The study investigated Siglec-9 expression on CD8+ T cells and the role of Siglec-9 in regulating T cells in the melanoma tumor microenvironment.

Of note for this clone: The antigen it binds to is not known. Base quality data are lacking; no much larger clone is found one base away.

Libraries were made using the immunoSEQ multiplex PCR assay. TCRdb provides this immuneACCESS table in a form limited to in-frame rearrangements. Some clones are lacking; in checked studies, under half of them reflect an unresolved V gene, and why the rest are absent is not known. Across this sample there are around 30,000 clones, with less than 85% seen only once. Nearly 6% of the sample is in the top ten clones. Points the paper makes about the study in general: According to the report, an effector memory CD8+ T-cell subset that seemed to build up inside melanoma tumors was both marked and regulated by Siglec-9.

Clipping removes 8 bases from V and 5 bases from J, with 10 as the unmatched junction base count. Taken from the germline V gene, the CDR1 and CDR2 loops are MNHNS and SASEGT. Taken from cysteine to phenylalanine, the CDR3 has 14 residues. Only the CDR3 DNA stays, 42 bases, in frame from base 1. This sequence originates from a human donor in good health. The chain links TRBV6-1 with TRBJ2-7, and 9 junction bases match TRBD1. The sequencing input was Siglec-9- CD8+ T cells sorted from blood. The sample's cell subset or site, from its label and the paper: CD8 T cells lacking Siglec-9. The DNA sequence is given as TGTGCCAGCGGCAGGGGGACAGGGTTTGACGAGCAGTACTTC. It specifies CASGRGTGFDEQYF.